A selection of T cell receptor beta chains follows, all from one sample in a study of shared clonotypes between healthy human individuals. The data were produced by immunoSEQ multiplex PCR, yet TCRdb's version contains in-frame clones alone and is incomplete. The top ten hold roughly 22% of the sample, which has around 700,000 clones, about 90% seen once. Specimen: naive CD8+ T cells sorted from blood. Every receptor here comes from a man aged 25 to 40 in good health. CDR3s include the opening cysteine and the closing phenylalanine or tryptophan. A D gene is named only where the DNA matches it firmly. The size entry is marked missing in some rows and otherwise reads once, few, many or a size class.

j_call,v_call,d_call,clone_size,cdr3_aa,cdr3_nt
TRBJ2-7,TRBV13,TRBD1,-,CASSLRTGEYEQYF,TGTGCCAGCAGCCTAAGGACAGGCGAATACGAGCAGTACTTC
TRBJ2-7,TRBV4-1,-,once,CASSEIAEPPDEQYF,TGCGCCAGCAGCGAAATAGCGGAACCCCCCGACGAGCAGTACTTC
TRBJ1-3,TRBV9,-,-,CASSVGGTLSNTIYF,TGTGCCAGCAGCGTAGGGGGAACCCTGAGTAACACCATATATTTT
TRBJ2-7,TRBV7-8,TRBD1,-,CASSLGDRGYEQYF,TGTGCCAGCAGCTTAGGGGACAGGGGATACGAGCAGTACTTC
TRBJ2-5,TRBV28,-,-,CASSLIETQYF,TGTGCCAGCAGTTTGATCGAGACCCAGTACTTC
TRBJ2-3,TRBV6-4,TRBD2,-,CATSPGLAGDTQYF,TGTGCCACTTCACCGGGACTAGCTGGAGATACGCAGTATTTT
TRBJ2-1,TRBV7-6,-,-,CASSLEGGPIGQFF,TGTGCCAGCAGCTTAGAGGGCGGACCTATCGGGCAGTTCTTC
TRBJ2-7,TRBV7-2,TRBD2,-,CASSYGTSGRVGEQYF,TGTGCCAGCAGCTACGGGACTAGCGGGAGGGTCGGCGAGCAGTACTTC
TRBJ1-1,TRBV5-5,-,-,CASTSTLRNTEAFF,TGTGCCAGCACCTCCACGCTCAGAAACACTGAAGCTTTCTTT
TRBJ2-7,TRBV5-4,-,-,CASSRGPPYEQYF,TGTGCCAGCAGCCGTGGGCCACCCTACGAGCAGTACTTC
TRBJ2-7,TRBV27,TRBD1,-,CASSLRGTGYEQYF,TGTGCCAGCAGTTTAAGAGGGACAGGCTACGAGCAGTACTTC
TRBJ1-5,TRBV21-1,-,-,CASSLGGSQPQHF,TGTGCCAGCAGCCTAGGGGGCAGTCAGCCCCAGCATTTT
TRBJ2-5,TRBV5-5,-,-,CASSLPQGQETQYF,TGTGCCAGCAGCTTGCCCCAGGGGCAAGAGACCCAGTACTTC
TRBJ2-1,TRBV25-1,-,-,CASSLTGVYNEQFF,TGTGCCAGCAGTCTTACGGGAGTATACAATGAGCAGTTCTTC
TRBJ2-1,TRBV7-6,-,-,CASSLDQGPYNEQFF,TGTGCCAGCAGCTTAGACCAGGGACCCTACAATGAGCAGTTCTTC
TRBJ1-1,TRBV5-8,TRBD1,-,CASSWFGRGPKNTEAFF,TGTGCCAGCAGCTGGTTTGGCAGGGGGCCGAAGAACACTGAAGCTTTCTTT
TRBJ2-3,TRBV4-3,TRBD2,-,CASSQKRDGTDTQYF,TGCGCCAGCAGCCAAAAGCGGGACGGCACAGATACGCAGTATTTT
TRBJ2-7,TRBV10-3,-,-,CAISETTYEQYF,TGTGCCATCAGTGAAACTACATACGAGCAGTACTTC
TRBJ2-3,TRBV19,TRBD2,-,CASSISSGSRTQYF,TGTGCCAGTAGTATATCTAGCGGGAGCCGCACGCAGTATTTT
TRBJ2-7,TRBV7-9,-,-,CASSLVLRDEQYF,TGTGCCAGCAGCTTAGTCTTGAGGGACGAGCAGTACTTC
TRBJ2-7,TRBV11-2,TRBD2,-,CASSSHWGGRDSYEQYF,TGTGCCAGCAGCTCCCATTGGGGCGGGAGAGACTCCTACGAGCAGTACTTC
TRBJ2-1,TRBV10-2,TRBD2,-,CASSLGLAGLHNEQFF,TGCGCCAGCAGCCTTGGACTAGCGGGATTACACAATGAGCAGTTCTTC
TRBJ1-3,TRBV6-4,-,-,CASSDYPRWSFNTIYF,TGTGCCAGCAGTGACTATCCGCGGTGGTCCTTTAACACCATATATTTT
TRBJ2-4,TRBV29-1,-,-,CSVVMSGGDIQYF,TGCAGCGTTGTTATGTCAGGGGGGGACATTCAGTACTTC
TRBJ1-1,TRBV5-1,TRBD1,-,CASSLGQGLPTEAFF,TGCGCCAGCAGCTTGGGACAGGGGCTTCCCACTGAAGCTTTCTTT
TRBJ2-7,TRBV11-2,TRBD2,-,CASSPASGRGEQYF,TGTGCCAGCAGCCCGGCTAGCGGGAGAGGCGAGCAGTACTTC
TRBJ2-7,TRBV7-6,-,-,CASSLEVGGGYEQYF,TGTGCCAGCAGCTTAGAGGTCGGGGGCGGCTACGAGCAGTACTTC
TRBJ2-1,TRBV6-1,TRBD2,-,CASTQGLAFWDEQFF,TGTGCCAGCACCCAGGGACTAGCATTCTGGGATGAGCAGTTCTTC
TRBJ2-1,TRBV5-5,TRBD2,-,CASSLSGLGGLAGVNEQFF,TGTGCCAGCAGCTTGTCGGGTTTGGGGGGACTAGCGGGAGTCAATGAGCAGTTCTTC
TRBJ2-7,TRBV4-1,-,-,CASSLVTGLSYEQYF,TGCGCCAGCAGCCTGGTTACGGGCCTCTCCTACGAGCAGTACTTC
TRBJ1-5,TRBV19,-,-,CASSIPGVGQPQHF,TGTGCCAGTAGTATACCAGGGGTCGGTCAGCCCCAGCATTTT
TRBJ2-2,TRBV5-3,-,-,CASSLSRDTGELFF,TGTGCCAGCAGCTTGTCGCGAGACACCGGGGAGCTGTTTTTT
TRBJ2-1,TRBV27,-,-,CASSYGGEQFF,TGTGCCAGCAGTTATGGGGGGGAGCAGTTCTTC
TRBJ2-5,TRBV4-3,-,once,CASSHGQVETQYF,TGCGCCAGCAGCCACGGACAAGTAGAGACCCAGTACTTC
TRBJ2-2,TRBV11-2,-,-,CASSPVGGEGPFF,TGTGCCAGCAGCCCAGTGGGCGGGGAAGGACCGTTTTTT
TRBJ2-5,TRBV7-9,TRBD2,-,CASSPQLAGRETQYF,TGTGCCAGCAGCCCTCAACTAGCGGGAAGAGAGACCCAGTACTTC
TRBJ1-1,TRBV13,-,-,CASSSGQVDTEAFF,TGTGCCAGCAGCTCGGGGCAGGTAGACACTGAAGCTTTCTTT
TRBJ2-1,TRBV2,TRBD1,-,CASDGQGPTISPYNEQFF,TGTGCCAGCGATGGACAGGGCCCCACGATAAGTCCCTACAATGAGCAGTTCTTC
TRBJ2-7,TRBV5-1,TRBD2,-,CASSLGTSGYEQYF,TGCGCCAGCAGCTTGGGGACTAGCGGCTACGAGCAGTACTTC
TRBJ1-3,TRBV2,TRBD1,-,CASSESRDRAGNTIYF,TGTGCCAGCAGTGAATCACGTGACAGGGCGGGAAACACCATATATTTT
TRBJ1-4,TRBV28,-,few,CASSFLQSNEKLFF,TGTGCCAGCAGTTTTCTCCAGAGTAATGAAAAACTGTTTTTT
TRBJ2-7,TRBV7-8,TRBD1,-,CASSSDRGYEQYF,TGTGCCAGCAGCTCTGACAGGGGCTACGAGCAGTACTTC
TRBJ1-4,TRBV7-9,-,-,CASSDLLGVNEKLFF,TGTGCCAGCAGCGACCTACTGGGAGTTAATGAAAAACTGTTTTTT
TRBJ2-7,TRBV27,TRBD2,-,CASRLLTSGRYEQYF,TGTGCCAGCAGGCTTCTGACTAGCGGGAGATACGAGCAGTACTTC
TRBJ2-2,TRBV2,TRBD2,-,CASKREGNTGELFF,TGTGCCAGCAAGCGGGAGGGAAACACCGGGGAGCTGTTTTTT
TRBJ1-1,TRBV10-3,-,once,CAISESGDTEAFF,TGTGCCATCAGTGAGTCCGGGGACACTGAAGCTTTCTTT
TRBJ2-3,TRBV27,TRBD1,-,CASSPRLAQGATDTQYF,TGTGCCAGCAGTCCCCGGCTAGCTCAGGGGGCCACAGATACGCAGTATTTT
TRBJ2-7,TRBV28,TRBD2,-,CASSYGVEASGKSSSYEQYF,TGTGCCAGCAGTTATGGGGTCGAGGCTAGCGGGAAATCGAGCTCCTACGAGCAGTACTTC
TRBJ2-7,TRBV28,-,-,CASSLNTEQYF,TGTGCCAGCAGTTTAAATACCGAGCAGTACTTC
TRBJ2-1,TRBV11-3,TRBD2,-,CASSLYMGASGSTGEQFF,TGTGCCAGCAGCTTGTACATGGGGGCTAGCGGGTCAACGGGTGAGCAGTTCTTC
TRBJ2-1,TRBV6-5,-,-,CASSYSLNEQFF,TGTGCCAGCAGTTATTCCCTAAATGAGCAGTTCTTC
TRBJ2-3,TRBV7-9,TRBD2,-,CASSLRTSGRAWGTDTQYF,TGTGCCAGCAGCTTACGGACTAGCGGGAGGGCCTGGGGCACAGATACGCAGTATTTT